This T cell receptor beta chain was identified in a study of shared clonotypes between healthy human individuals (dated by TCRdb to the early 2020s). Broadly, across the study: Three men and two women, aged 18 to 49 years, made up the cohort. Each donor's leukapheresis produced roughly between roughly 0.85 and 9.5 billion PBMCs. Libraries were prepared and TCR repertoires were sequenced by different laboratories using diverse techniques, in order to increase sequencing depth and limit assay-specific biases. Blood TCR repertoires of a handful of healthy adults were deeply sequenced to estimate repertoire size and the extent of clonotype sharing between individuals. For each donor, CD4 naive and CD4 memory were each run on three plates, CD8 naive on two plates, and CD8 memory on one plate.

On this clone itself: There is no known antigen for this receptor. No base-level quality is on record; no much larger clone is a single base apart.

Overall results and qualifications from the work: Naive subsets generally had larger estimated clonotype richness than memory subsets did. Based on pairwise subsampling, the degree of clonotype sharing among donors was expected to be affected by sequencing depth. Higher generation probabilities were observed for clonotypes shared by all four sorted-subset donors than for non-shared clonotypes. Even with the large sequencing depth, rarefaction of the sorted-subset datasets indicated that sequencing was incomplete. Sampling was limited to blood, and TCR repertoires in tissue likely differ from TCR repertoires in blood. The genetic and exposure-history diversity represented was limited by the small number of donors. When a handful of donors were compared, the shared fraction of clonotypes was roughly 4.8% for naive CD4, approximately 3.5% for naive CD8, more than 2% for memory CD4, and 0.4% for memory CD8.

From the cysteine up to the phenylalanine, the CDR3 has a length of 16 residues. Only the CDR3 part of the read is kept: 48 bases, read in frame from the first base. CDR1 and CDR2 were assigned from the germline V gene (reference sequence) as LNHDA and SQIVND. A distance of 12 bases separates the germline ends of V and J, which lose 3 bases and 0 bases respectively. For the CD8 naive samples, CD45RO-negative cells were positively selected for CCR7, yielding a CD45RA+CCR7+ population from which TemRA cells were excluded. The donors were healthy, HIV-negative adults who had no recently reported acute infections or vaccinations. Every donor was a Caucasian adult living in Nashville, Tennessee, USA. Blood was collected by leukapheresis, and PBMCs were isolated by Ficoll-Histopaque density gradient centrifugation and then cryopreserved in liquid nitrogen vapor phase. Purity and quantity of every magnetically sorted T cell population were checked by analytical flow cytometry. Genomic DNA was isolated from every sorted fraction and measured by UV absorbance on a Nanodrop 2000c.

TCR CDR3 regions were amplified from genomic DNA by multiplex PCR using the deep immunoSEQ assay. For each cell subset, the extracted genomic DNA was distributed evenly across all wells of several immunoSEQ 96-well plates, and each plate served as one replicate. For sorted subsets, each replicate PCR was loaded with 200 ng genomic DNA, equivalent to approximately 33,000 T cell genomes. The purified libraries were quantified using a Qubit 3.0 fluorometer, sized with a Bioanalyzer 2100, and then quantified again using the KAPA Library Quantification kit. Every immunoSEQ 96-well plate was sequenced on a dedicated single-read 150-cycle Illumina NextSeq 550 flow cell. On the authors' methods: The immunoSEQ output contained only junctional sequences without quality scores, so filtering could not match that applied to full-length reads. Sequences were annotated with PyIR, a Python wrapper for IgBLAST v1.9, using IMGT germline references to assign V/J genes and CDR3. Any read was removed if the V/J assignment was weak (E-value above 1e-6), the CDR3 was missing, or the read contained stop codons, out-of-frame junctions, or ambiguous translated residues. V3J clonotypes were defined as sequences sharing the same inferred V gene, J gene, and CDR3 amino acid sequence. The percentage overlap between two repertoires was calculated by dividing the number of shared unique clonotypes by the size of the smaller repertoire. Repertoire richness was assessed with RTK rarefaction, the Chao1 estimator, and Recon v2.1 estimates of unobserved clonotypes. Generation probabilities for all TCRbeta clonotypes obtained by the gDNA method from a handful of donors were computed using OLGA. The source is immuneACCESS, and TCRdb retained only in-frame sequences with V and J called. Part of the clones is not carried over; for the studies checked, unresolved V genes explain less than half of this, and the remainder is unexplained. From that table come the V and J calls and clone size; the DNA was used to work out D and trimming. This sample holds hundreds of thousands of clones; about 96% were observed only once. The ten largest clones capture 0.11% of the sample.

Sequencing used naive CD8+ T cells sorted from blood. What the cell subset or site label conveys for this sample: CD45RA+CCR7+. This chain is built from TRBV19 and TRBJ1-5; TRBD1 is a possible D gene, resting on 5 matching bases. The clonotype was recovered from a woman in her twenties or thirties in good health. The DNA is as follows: TGTGCCAGTAGTATCCGGGCAGGACATAGCAATCAGCCCCAGCATTTT. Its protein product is CASSIRAGHSNQPQHF. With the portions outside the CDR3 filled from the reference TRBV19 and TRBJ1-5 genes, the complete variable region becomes DGGITQSPKYLFRKEGQNVTLSCEQNLNHDAMYWYRQDPGQGLRLIYYSQIVNDFQKGDIAEGYSVSREKKESFPLTVTSAQKNPTAFYLCASSIRAGHSNQPQHFGDGTRLSIL.